This entry concerns a single T cell receptor (beta chain). What it recognizes is unknown. This specimen belongs to a study of T cells in localized non-small cell lung cancer. Study-level findings and limits: Adjacent uninvolved lung tissue had the highest T cell clonality, exceeding tumor.

Trimming cost V 3 bases and J 4 bases, with 13 bases left between them. This CDR3 has 15 residues. Germline V gives CDR1 KGHSH, CDR2 LQKENI. The protocol was immunoSEQ multiplex PCR, while the TCRdb copy is restricted to in-frame clones and leaves out a portion. The sample records around 25,000 clones, about 81% being singletons. The TCR originated in a woman aged 40-70 years with stage I lung adenocarcinoma. V usage is TRBV18 and J usage is TRBJ1-5; TRBD1 is a possible D gene (6 bases). The sample here was peripheral blood, taken before any cancer treatment. The CDR3 region has the DNA TGTGCCAGCTCACCCGCAAACGACAGGAATCAGCCCCAGCATTTT. This gives the protein CASSPANDRNQPQHF.